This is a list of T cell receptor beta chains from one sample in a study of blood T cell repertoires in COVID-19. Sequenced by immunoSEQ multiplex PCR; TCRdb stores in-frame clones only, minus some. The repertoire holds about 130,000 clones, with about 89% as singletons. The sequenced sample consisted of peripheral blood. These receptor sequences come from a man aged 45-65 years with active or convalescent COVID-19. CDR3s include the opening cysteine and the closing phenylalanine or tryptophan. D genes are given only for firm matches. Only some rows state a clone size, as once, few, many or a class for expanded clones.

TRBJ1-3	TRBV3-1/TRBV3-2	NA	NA	TGTGCCAGCAGCCGTCAGGGATCTGGAAACACCATATATTTT	CASSRQGSGNTIYF
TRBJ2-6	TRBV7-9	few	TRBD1	TGTGCCAGCGGACCGGGACAGGGGAGATCTGGGGCCAACGTCCTGACTTTC	CASGPGQGRSGANVLTF
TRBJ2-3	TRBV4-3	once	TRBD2	TGCGCCAGCAGCCAAGATCAGGCTAGCGGAACTACGCAGTATTTT	CASSQDQASGTTQYF
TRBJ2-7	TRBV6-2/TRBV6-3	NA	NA	TGTGCCAGCACCCCCGCGGGGACCCCCTACGAGCAGTACTTC	CASTPAGTPYEQYF
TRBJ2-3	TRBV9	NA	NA	TGTGCCAGCAGCGTGAGTAGCCTGGGAGATACGCAGTATTTT	CASSVSSLGDTQYF
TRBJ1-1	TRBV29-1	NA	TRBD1	TGCAGCGCACAGACAGGGGGGGACACTGAAGCTTTCTTT	CSAQTGGDTEAFF
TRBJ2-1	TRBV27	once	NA	TGTGCCGGAACAGGGTTTGCTCACTCCTACAATGAGCAGTTCTTC	CAGTGFAHSYNEQFF
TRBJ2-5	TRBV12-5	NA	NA	TGTGCTAGTTCCTCGTACCAAGAGACCCAGTACTTC	CASSSYQETQYF
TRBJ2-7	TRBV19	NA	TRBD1	TGTGCCAGTAGTAGGGGACAGGGTGGCTCCTACGAGCAGTACTTC	CASSRGQGGSYEQYF
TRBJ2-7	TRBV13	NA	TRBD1	TGTGCCAGCAGCTCCCGGGACAGGCGTTACGAGCAGTACTTC	CASSSRDRRYEQYF
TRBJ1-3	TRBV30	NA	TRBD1	TGTGCCTGGAGGCCCCCAGGGGGGTATGGAAACACCATATATTTT	CAWRPPGGYGNTIYF
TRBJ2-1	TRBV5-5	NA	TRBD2	TGTGCCAGCAGCATCGGACTAGCCGGAACCTACAATGAGCAGTTCTTC	CASSIGLAGTYNEQFF
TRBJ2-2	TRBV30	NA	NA	TGTGCCTGGGCCCCCACCGGGGGTGGCGGGGAGCTGTTTTTT	CAWAPTGGGGELFF
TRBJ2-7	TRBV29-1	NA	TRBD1	TGCAGCGTTGTGGGACCAGGGGGTCATCCCTACGAGCAGTACTTC	CSVVGPGGHPYEQYF
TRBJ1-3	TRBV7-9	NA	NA	TGTGCCAGCAGCTTAGGCGGGACTGGAAACACCATATATTTT	CASSLGGTGNTIYF
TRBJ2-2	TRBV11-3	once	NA	TGTGCCAGCAGCTTTCGGGCCGGGGAGCTGTTTTTT	CASSFRAGELFF
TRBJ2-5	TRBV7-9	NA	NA	TGTGCCAGCAGCCAGACCATAGCGGCGTCGGGGACCCAGTACTTC	CASSQTIAASGTQYF
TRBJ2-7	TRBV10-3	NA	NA	TGTGCCATCAGAGTATTAGCGGAACCTTACGAGCCATGGTACTTC	CAIRVLAEPYEPWYF
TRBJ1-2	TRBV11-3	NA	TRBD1	TGTGCCAGCAGCCTTGCCGGACAGGCTTATTTTAACTATGGCTACACCTTC	CASSLAGQAYFNYGYTF
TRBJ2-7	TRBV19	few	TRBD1	TGTGCCAGTAGTATTAAGGTCGACAGGGGCTACGAGCAGTACTTC	CASSIKVDRGYEQYF
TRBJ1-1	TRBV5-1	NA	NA	TGCGCCAGCAGCCTAGCAGGGGAGGGAACTGAAGCTTTCTTT	CASSLAGEGTEAFF
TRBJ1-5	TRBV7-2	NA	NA	TGTGCCAGCAGCTTAGCCGGTGGTACGGGTCAGCCCCAGCATTTT	CASSLAGGTGQPQHF
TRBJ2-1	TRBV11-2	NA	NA	TGTGCCAGCAGCTTAGAAGCAACCTCCTACAATGAGCAGTTCTTC	CASSLEATSYNEQFF
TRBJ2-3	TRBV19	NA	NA	TGTGCCAGTAGTATCAGGGGTCGGGGATGGGCAGATACGCAGTATTTT	CASSIRGRGWADTQYF
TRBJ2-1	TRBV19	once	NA	TGTGCCAGTACCTCTCTCGGGACAACCTACAATGAGCAGTTCTTC	CASTSLGTTYNEQFF
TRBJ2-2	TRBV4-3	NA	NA	TGCGCCAGCAGCCCTACGAACACCGGGGAGCTGTTTTTT	CASSPTNTGELFF
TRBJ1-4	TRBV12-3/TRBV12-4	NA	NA	TGTGCCAGCAGTCCCAGTTCGGGAAAACTGTTTTTT	CASSPSSGKLFF